The 7 T cell receptor beta chains below were found in one sample sequenced in a study of blood T cell repertoires in COVID-19. The method was immunoSEQ multiplex PCR; TCRdb's version includes in-frame clones alone and lacks a portion of them. The table has approximately 480,000 clones, roughly 87% seen once. Sequencing input: PBMCs or T cells enriched from blood (not recorded which). The receptors originated from a young woman who had recovered from COVID-19.

This chain links TRBV29-1 with TRBJ2-7; 7 nucleotides line up with TRBD1. This CDR3 contains 15 residues. Germline V CDR1 and CDR2: SQVTM, ANQGSEA. CDR3 amino acids: CSATLGFGQVYEQYF. CDR3 in DNA: TGCAGTGCTACCCTGGGTTTCGGACAGGTCTACGAGCAGTACTTC.

The genes are TRBV19 and TRBJ2-5; a possible D gene is TRBD2 (6 bases). This CDR3 is 14 amino acids long. Germline loops: CDR1 LNHDA, CDR2 SQIVND (reference sequence). Between the trimmed V and J ends, which lost 5 bases and 4 bases, there was a span of 14 bases. CDR3 sequence: CASSRGGVGETQYF. The CDR3 coding sequence is TGTGCCAGTAGTCGTGGAGGGGTCGGAGAGACCCAGTACTTC.

The chain links TRBV30 to TRBJ2-5, with D possibly matching TRBD2 (6 bases). Trimming removed 2 bases from V and 1 base from J, with 17 bases in between. The V gene's germline CDR1 is GTSNPN and CDR2 SVGIG (reference sequence). CDR3 length: 16 residues. The CDR3: CAWSHFDGTAQETQYF. In nucleotides, the CDR3 is TGTGCCTGGAGTCACTTTGACGGGACTGCCCAAGAGACCCAGTACTTC.

The chain carries TRBV7-2 and TRBJ1-5, with 10 bases aligning to TRBD1. V lost 6 bases, J lost 7 bases, and 9 bases stayed unmatched. Germline V gene sequence: CDR1 SGHTA, CDR2 FQGNSA. The CDR3 sequence is 15 residues long. The CDR3 here is CASSRDRGTEQPQHF. CDR3 sequence (DNA): TGTGCCAGCAGTCGGGACAGGGGCACGGAGCAGCCCCAGCATTTT. The full variable domain, with the rest looked up from reference TRBV7-2 and TRBJ1-5, is GAGVSQSPSNKVTEKGKDVELRCDPISGHTALYWYRQSLGQGLEFLIYFQGNSAPDKSGLPSDRFSAERTGGSVSTLTIQRTQQEDSAVYLCASSRDRGTEQPQHFGDGTRLSIL.

DNA for the CDR3: TGTGCCAGCAGTGAATTTAGCGGAAGCACAGATACGCAGTATTTT. Its translation is CASSEFSGSTDTQYF. J is TRBJ2-3 and V is TRBV2; weak D call: TRBD2 (6 bases). CDR1 is SNHLY and CDR2 is FYNNEI in the germline V gene. This CDR3 spans 15 amino acids. The V end lost 2 bases, the J end lost 0 bases, and 9 bases lay between the germline ends.

The chain links TRBV6-5 to TRBJ1-1, with D perhaps matching TRBD1 (6 bases). Between the trimmed V and J ends, which lost 7 bases and 6 bases, there was a span of 15 bases. Germline V gene data show CDR1 as MNHEY and CDR2 as SVGAGI. The CDR3 length is 13 residues. DNA of the CDR3: TGTGCCAGCATCCCTACAGGGCGGTCTGAAGCTTTCTTT. As protein: CASIPTGRSEAFF.

The rearrangement links TRBV27 to TRBJ2-7; 8 bases align to TRBD2. Germline V gene sequence: CDR1 MNHEY, CDR2 SMNVEV (reference sequence). CDR3 length: 15 residues. V gave up 8 bases and J gave up 1 base; unmatched junction bases: 10. For the CDR3, the DNA is TGTGCCAGCTCAGGGGTAGCGGGGTTGTCCTACGAGCAGTACTTC. As protein: CASSGVAGLSYEQYF.